This T cell receptor (beta chain) is from a study of beta chain features in type 1 diabetes. This clone was counted a single time. Antigen: not known. General study findings and limits: Among all four CD4+ subsets, Type 1 diabetes patients had TCRB CDR3s that were moderately but significantly shorter. Lower insertion and higher deletion counts appeared at VDJ junctions in type 1 diabetes patients.

The study reverse transcribed the entire isolated RNA, so it sequenced expressed TCRB transcripts. Sequencing used immunoSEQ multiplex PCR; TCRdb keeps in-frame clones, though not all of them. The sample lists fewer than 300,000 clones, about a fifth seen once, with approximately 0.029% in the top ten. This TCR derives from a woman in her thirties or forties with type 1 diabetes. Specimen: naive CD4+ T cells from blood.

DNA of the CDR3: TGTGCCAGCAGTCCTGGACTAGCAGTGGCCTACGAGCAGTACTTC. This codes for CASSPGLAVAYEQYF. The rearrangement links TRBV27 to TRBJ2-7, with 8 bases aligning to TRBD2. Per germline, CDR1 MNHEY and CDR2 SMNVEV (reference sequence). The length of the CDR3 is 15 residues. V lost 5 bases, J lost 2 bases, and 8 bases stayed unmatched.